Listed below are T cell receptor beta chains from one sample, sequenced in a study of OX40 agonist ivuxolimab in advanced cancers. Profiling relied on immunoSEQ multiplex PCR, and the TCRdb table lists in-frame clones only, not all of them. The sample consists of roughly 41,000 clones, roughly 90% of them appearing once. Specimen: CD4+ or CD8+ T cells sorted from blood, collected in a trial of the OX40 agonist ivuxolimab. The receptors derive from an adult with an advanced solid tumor such as melanoma, head and neck, liver or kidney cancer. The CDR3 runs from the conserved cysteine through the conserved F or W. The order of the fields is V gene, J gene, D gene, clone size, CDR3 DNA, CDR3 protein. D genes are given only for firm matches. Expanded clones get a size class; other rows say once, few or many, or leave the size out.

V gene: TRBV23-1
J gene: TRBJ1-4
D gene: -
clone size: -
CDR3 DNA: TGCGCCAGCTGGAGTCGGTGCGACAGATCGCCAACTAATGAAAAACTGTTTTTT
CDR3 protein: CASWSRCDRSPTNEKLFF

V gene: TRBV19
J gene: TRBJ1-1
D gene: -
clone size: -
CDR3 DNA: TGTGCCAGTAGTATGGGGGTGGCAGAAGCTTTCTTT
CDR3 protein: CASSMGVAEAFF

V gene: TRBV29-1
J gene: TRBJ2-3
D gene: TRBD2
clone size: -
CDR3 DNA: TGCAGCGTAGCGGGGGGCCGATATCTCGCAGATACGCAGTATTTT
CDR3 protein: CSVAGGRYLADTQYF

V gene: TRBV19
J gene: TRBJ2-1
D gene: TRBD2
clone size: -
CDR3 DNA: TGTGCCAGTAGTATCCACTCGACTAGCCATGAGCAGTTCTTC
CDR3 protein: CASSIHSTSHEQFF

V gene: TRBV29-1
J gene: TRBJ1-1
D gene: -
clone size: -
CDR3 DNA: TGCAGCGTTGAAGATATAGCGGGGGGCAGGACTGAAGCTTTCTTT
CDR3 protein: CSVEDIAGGRTEAFF

V gene: TRBV2
J gene: TRBJ2-1
D gene: -
clone size: -
CDR3 DNA: TGTGCCAGCAGTGAAGGGGTAGAACGGTCGTCCTACAATGAGCAGTTCTTC
CDR3 protein: CASSEGVERSSYNEQFF

V gene: TRBV7-9
J gene: TRBJ2-1
D gene: -
clone size: -
CDR3 DNA: TGTGCCAGCAGCCTCGTACAGGGAGACAATGAGCAGTTCTTC
CDR3 protein: CASSLVQGDNEQFF

V gene: TRBV27
J gene: TRBJ1-3
D gene: -
clone size: -
CDR3 DNA: TGTGCCAGCAGTTTCGAAGGGGGAGACACCATATATTTT
CDR3 protein: CASSFEGGDTIYF

V gene: TRBV10-2
J gene: TRBJ1-1
D gene: -
clone size: -
CDR3 DNA: TGCGCCAGCAGTGAGCCGAACACTGAAGCTTTCTTT
CDR3 protein: CASSEPNTEAFF

V gene: TRBV19
J gene: TRBJ2-3
D gene: -
clone size: few
CDR3 DNA: TGTGCCAGTAGTATCTTAGTTGCAGATACGCAGTATTTT
CDR3 protein: CASSILVADTQYF

V gene: TRBV28
J gene: TRBJ2-2
D gene: TRBD1
clone size: -
CDR3 DNA: TGTGCCAGCAGTGGTCACAGGGGGATGGCCGGGGAGCTGTTTTTT
CDR3 protein: CASSGHRGMAGELFF

V gene: TRBV6-6
J gene: TRBJ1-2
D gene: -
clone size: few
CDR3 DNA: TGTGCCAGCAGCCTACTTCGCGGCTACACCTTC
CDR3 protein: CASSLLRGYTF

V gene: TRBV19
J gene: TRBJ2-1
D gene: -
clone size: -
CDR3 DNA: TGTGCCAGTAGTATATGGGGGGCTAGCGGCGATGAGCAGTTCTTC
CDR3 protein: CASSIWGASGDEQFF

V gene: TRBV4-3
J gene: TRBJ2-2
D gene: TRBD1
clone size: -
CDR3 DNA: TGCGCCAGCAGCCCCACAGGGGCCGGGGAGCTGTTTTTT
CDR3 protein: CASSPTGAGELFF

V gene: TRBV29-1
J gene: TRBJ2-1
D gene: TRBD2
clone size: -
CDR3 DNA: TGCAGCATCCCGGGACTAGCGGGAGGGAGCTCCTACAATGAGCAGTTCTTC
CDR3 protein: CSIPGLAGGSSYNEQFF

V gene: TRBV9
J gene: TRBJ1-1
D gene: -
clone size: -
CDR3 DNA: TGTGCCAGCAGCTTCAGGGGTTCGGTGGACACTGAAGCTTTCTTT
CDR3 protein: CASSFRGSVDTEAFF

V gene: TRBV9
J gene: TRBJ2-2
D gene: -
clone size: -
CDR3 DNA: TGTGCCAGCAGCGTACCTAGCGTTCACGCGAACACCGGGGAGCTGTTTTTT
CDR3 protein: CASSVPSVHANTGELFF

V gene: TRBV10-3
J gene: TRBJ1-6
D gene: TRBD1
clone size: few
CDR3 DNA: TGTGCCAGCGCGACAGGGGGCCCCTATAATTCACCCCTCCACTTT
CDR3 protein: CASATGGPYNSPLHF

V gene: TRBV7-9
J gene: TRBJ2-1
D gene: -
clone size: -
CDR3 DNA: TGTGCCAGCAACCCTGGACTGGCCCACAATGAGCAGTTCTTC
CDR3 protein: CASNPGLAHNEQFF

V gene: TRBV6-4
J gene: TRBJ2-1
D gene: -
clone size: -
CDR3 DNA: TGTGCCAGCAGTGACTCGATTCACGGGAATGAGCAGTTCTTC
CDR3 protein: CASSDSIHGNEQFF

V gene: TRBV7-9
J gene: TRBJ1-2
D gene: -
clone size: few
CDR3 DNA: TGTGCCAGCAGCTTAGTGGGCAGGAACTATGGCTACACCTTC
CDR3 protein: CASSLVGRNYGYTF

V gene: TRBV10-1
J gene: TRBJ2-5
D gene: TRBD1
clone size: -
CDR3 DNA: TGCGCCAGCAGTGACCCATCAGACAGGGCAGTTCGAGAGACCCAGTACTTC
CDR3 protein: CASSDPSDRAVRETQYF

V gene: TRBV5-4
J gene: TRBJ2-5
D gene: -
clone size: -
CDR3 DNA: TGTGCCAGCAGCTTGTTATCGGTAGAGACCCAGTACTTC
CDR3 protein: CASSLLSVETQYF

V gene: TRBV19
J gene: TRBJ2-7
D gene: -
clone size: -
CDR3 DNA: TGTGCCAGTAGTTATACGACAGGTTCCTACGAGCAGTACTTC
CDR3 protein: CASSYTTGSYEQYF

V gene: TRBV6-5
J gene: TRBJ2-4
D gene: -
clone size: -
CDR3 DNA: TGTGCCAGCGGTTCGAGTGGAGCCAAAAACATTCAGTACTTC
CDR3 protein: CASGSSGAKNIQYF

V gene: TRBV7-9
J gene: TRBJ2-3
D gene: -
clone size: -
CDR3 DNA: TGTGCCAGCCTTAGACTCAGCACAGATACGCAGTATTTT
CDR3 protein: CASLRLSTDTQYF

V gene: TRBV27
J gene: TRBJ2-2
D gene: -
clone size: once
CDR3 DNA: TGTGCCAGCAGTTTACTTGCAGGGCCCGGGGAGCTGTTTTTT
CDR3 protein: CASSLLAGPGELFF

V gene: TRBV15
J gene: TRBJ2-7
D gene: -
clone size: -
CDR3 DNA: TGTGCCACCAGCAGAGTAGGGCAGGGGACCTACGAGCAGTACTTC
CDR3 protein: CATSRVGQGTYEQYF

V gene: TRBV9
J gene: TRBJ1-1
D gene: -
clone size: -
CDR3 DNA: TGTGCCAGCAGCGTAGGAGCAGGAGCGAACACTGAAGCTTTCTTT
CDR3 protein: CASSVGAGANTEAFF

V gene: TRBV28
J gene: TRBJ1-6
D gene: -
clone size: once
CDR3 DNA: TGTGCCAGCAGTTTTATTAGTTGGCCCCTCCACTTT
CDR3 protein: CASSFISWPLHF

V gene: TRBV7-2
J gene: TRBJ1-1
D gene: -
clone size: -
CDR3 DNA: TGTGCCAGCAGCTTTTTAGACAGGATGAACACTGAAGCTTTCTTT
CDR3 protein: CASSFLDRMNTEAFF

V gene: TRBV7-9
J gene: TRBJ2-1
D gene: TRBD1
clone size: -
CDR3 DNA: TGTGCCAGCAGCTTCTCGGACAGGGGAATCGACAATGAGCAGTTCTTC
CDR3 protein: CASSFSDRGIDNEQFF

V gene: TRBV11-3
J gene: TRBJ1-6
D gene: -
clone size: -
CDR3 DNA: TGTGCCAGCAGCTTAGTTGGGGGAGGCTATAATTCACCCCTCCACTTT
CDR3 protein: CASSLVGGGYNSPLHF

V gene: TRBV9
J gene: TRBJ2-3
D gene: -
clone size: -
CDR3 DNA: TGTGCCAGCAGCGTGAGCGGGTCCACAGATACGCAGTATTTT
CDR3 protein: CASSVSGSTDTQYF

V gene: TRBV10-1
J gene: TRBJ1-5
D gene: TRBD1
clone size: -
CDR3 DNA: TGCGCCAGCAGTGACCCGGACAGGATTAGCAATCAGCCCCAGCATTTT
CDR3 protein: CASSDPDRISNQPQHF